The 14 T cell receptor beta chains given below trace back to one sample, sequenced in a study of response to subunit inactivated influenza vaccine. TCRdb passed the RT-PCR reads through MiXCR, listing each CDR3 protein once. Among 500,000 to 550,000 distinct CDR3 sequences listed, approximately 7.6% were seen once. Sequenced here: PBMCs from blood, sampled around 25 months after vaccination. These receptors originate from a man in his fifties or sixties who received an inactivated influenza vaccine.

This clonotype was seen many times. The gene calls are TRBV7-8 and TRBJ1-5; D unclear. The CDR3 sequence is 15 residues long. V was pared by 4 bases and J by 0 bases, with 10 bases between. CDR1 is SGHVS and CDR2 is FQNEAQ in the germline V gene. This CDR3 reads CASSSRPYSNQPQHF. The CDR3, as DNA: TGTGCCAGCAGCTCACGACCCTATAGCAATCAGCCCCAGCATTTT.

This clonotype has a handful of counts. CDR3 in amino acids: CSSGLAGGSYNEQFF. The CDR3 region has the DNA TGCAGTTCTGGACTAGCGGGGGGATCCTACAATGAGCAGTTCTTC. The chain is built from TRBV20-1 and TRBJ2-1, with 14 bases aligning to TRBD2. J lost 1 base, V lost 8 bases, and 4 bases had no gene match. This CDR3 spans 15 amino acids. Germline CDR1 is DFQATT and CDR2 is SNEGSKA (reference sequence).

The V gene is TRBV20-1, the J gene TRBJ2-5; a possible D gene is TRBD2 (6 bases). V lost 0 bases to trimming and J lost 4 bases, with 18 bases between them. Germline values: CDR1 DFQATT, CDR2 SNEGSKA (reference sequence). This CDR3 is built from 16 residues. The CDR3 here is CSARDANGGTGETQYF. The CDR3 DNA is TGCAGTGCTAGAGATGCAAATGGGGGGACGGGAGAGACCCAGTACTTC.

The sample holds a few counts of this clonotype. V gene TRBV20-1 combines with J gene TRBJ2-1; weak D call: TRBD2 (5 bases). The CDR3 sequence is 14 residues long. The V gene's germline CDR1 is DFQATT and CDR2 SNEGSKA (reference sequence). V gave up 5 bases and J gave up 5 bases, with 16 bases separating them. The CDR3 loop reads CSARDLLIHNEQFF. The CDR3 DNA reads as TGCAGTGCTCGGGATCTACTAATTCACAATGAGCAGTTCTTC.

The chain has TRBV2 and TRBJ2-1; TRBD2 aligns across 10 bases. CDR3 size: 18 residues. In germline, CDR1 is SNHLY, CDR2 FYNNEI. V gave up 2 bases and J gave up 0 bases; unmatched junction bases: 7. For the CDR3, the DNA is TGTGCCAGCAGTGAATCCTGGGCTAGCGGGAGCTCCTACAATGAGCAGTTCTTC. It is translated as CASSESWASGSSYNEQFF.

The rearrangement joins TRBV7-7 to TRBJ2-1; perhaps TRBD1 as D (5 bases). This CDR3 contains 13 residues. Germline CDR1 is SSHAT and CDR2 is FNYEAQ (reference sequence). The V gene lost 4 bases and the J gene lost 6 bases, with 10 bases spanning the gap. The CDR3, as DNA: TGTGCCAGCAGCTCCGGACACTTCAATGAGCAGTTCTTC. Its translation is CASSSGHFNEQFF.

This clonotype has more than one count but fewer than ten. The gene calls are TRBV7-2 and TRBJ2-7; TRBD2 aligns across 12 bases. With 5 bases clipped from V and 6 bases from J, the junction kept 11 bases outside the gene matches. The CDR3 extends over 16 amino acids. The germline V gene has CDR1 SGHTA and CDR2 FQGNSA. The CDR3 DNA reads as TGTGCCAGCAGCCGAAGGACTAGCGGGGTGAGAGGCGAGCAGTACTTC. Its protein product is CASSRRTSGVRGEQYF.

This clonotype was seen a few times. The chain links TRBV7-2 to TRBJ2-7; D remains ambiguous. V lost 0 bases and J 3 bases, leaving 9 bases between the germline ends. Germline V gene lookup returns CDR1 SGHTA and CDR2 FQGNSA. The CDR3 is 14 residues long. The CDR3 bases are TGTGCCAGCAGCTTAGCGGCCAGGAGCTACGAGCAGTACTTC. Translation gives CASSLAARSYEQYF.

The rearrangement uses TRBV5-5 and TRBJ1-6; maybe TRBD1 (6 bases). This CDR3 comprises 14 residues. Germline CDR1 is SGHKS and CDR2 is YYEKEE (reference sequence). V lost 3 bases and J lost 7, with 11 bases in between. The CDR3 DNA reads TGTGCCAGCAGCTCACAGGGTGGCAATTCACCCCTCCACTTT. It translates to CASSSQGGNSPLHF.

V and J are TRBV20-1 and TRBJ2-3, with 9 bases matching TRBD1. Trimming took 3 bases from V and 3 from J; bases not matched to a gene: 4. There are 14 residues in the CDR3. In germline, CDR1 is DFQATT, CDR2 SNEGSKA (reference sequence). CDR3 in DNA: TGCAGTGCTAGCGGGACAGGGATGACAGATACGCAGTATTTT. This encodes CSASGTGMTDTQYF.

This chain connects TRBV28 to TRBJ2-1; 8 nucleotides match TRBD2. This CDR3 is 16 amino acids long. Unmatched junction bases numbered 15, after V lost 7 bases and J lost 7 bases. CDR1 is MDHEN, CDR2 SYDVKM, per germline. The chain's CDR3 is CASIGLHGRAYNEQFF. For the CDR3, the DNA is TGTGCCAGCATCGGGCTCCACGGGAGGGCGTATAATGAGCAGTTCTTC. The full variable domain, with the rest looked up from reference TRBV28 and TRBJ2-1, is DVKVTQSSRYLVKRTGEKVFLECVQDMDHENMFWYRQDPGLGLRLIYFSYDVKMKEKGDIPEGYSVSREKKERFSLILESASTNQTSMYLCASIGLHGRAYNEQFFGPGTRLTVL.

At least ten counts were recorded for this clonotype. The chain links TRBV20-1 to TRBJ2-2; a weak D match, TRBD2 (6 bases). Germline CDR1 is DFQATT and CDR2 is SNEGSKA (reference sequence). The CDR3 contains 13 residues. V lost 6 bases, J lost 2 bases, and 10 bases lay in between. CDR3 in DNA: TGCAGTGCCAGGGACTTAAACACCGGGGAGCTGTTTTTT. Encoded protein: CSARDLNTGELFF.

The gene calls are TRBV5-6 and TRBJ2-4; D call uncertain. The germline V gene encodes CDR1 SGHDT and CDR2 YYEEEE. V was clipped by 4 bases and J by 7 bases, with 15 bases between them. There are 14 residues in the CDR3. The CDR3: CASSPSPRWNIQYF. The CDR3 nucleotides are TGTGCCAGCAGCCCCAGCCCTCGGTGGAACATTCAGTACTTC. Based on the CDR3 plus reference TRBV5-6 and TRBJ2-4, the full variable domain is DAGVTQSPTHLIKTRGQQVTLRCSPKSGHDTVSWYQQALGQGPQFIFQYYEEEERQRGNFPDRFSGHQFPNYSSELNVNALLLGDSALYLCASSPSPRWNIQYFGAGTRLSVL.

This clonotype was detected ten times or more. This rearrangement joins TRBV4-3 to TRBJ1-6, with D hard to call. Germline CDR1 reads LGHNA; CDR2 reads YSLEER. The CDR3 loop spans 14 amino acids. The ends were cut back, 1 base at V and 4 bases at J, with 5 bases in the middle. The CDR3 DNA follows: TGCGCCAGCAGCCAAGCCCAGTATAATTCACCCCTCCACTTT. It yields the protein CASSQAQYNSPLHF.